This entry describes one T cell receptor beta chain. This entry comes from a study of T cells after yellow fever vaccination. Via MiXCR, TCRdb re-called the 5' RACE reads, giving one row per CDR3 protein. This sample yields roughly 170,000 distinct CDR3 sequences, of which 9.3% are seen a single time; about a third belongs to the top ten. The germline CDR1 and CDR2 sequences are MNHEY and SVGEGT. V was clipped by 5 bases and J by 4 bases, with 12 bases between them. This CDR3 region has 13 residues. The chain joins TRBV6-2 or TRBV6-3 to TRBJ2-7, with D possibly being TRBD2 (6 bases). Sequenced here: CD8+ T cells sorted from PBMCs, sampled 45 days after the yellow fever booster vaccination. The sequence came from a man aged 18 to 30 who received the YFV17D yellow fever vaccine. DNA of the CDR3: TGTGCCAGCAGTACCGGGACTGGGTACGAGCAGTACGTC. It specifies CASSTGTGYEQYV.